Presented here are 8 T cell receptor beta chains from one specimen sequenced in a study of blood T cell repertoires in COVID-19. Measured with immunoSEQ multiplex PCR; TCRdb has only the in-frame clones, and not every one. Among about 54,000 clones listed, around 86% were seen once. The sample was peripheral blood. The source of these receptors is a human donor in a cohort sampled during active COVID-19.

This clone was picked up one time. V is TRBV7-2 and J is TRBJ2-1; 7 bases are a match to TRBD1. Per the germline V gene, CDR1 is SGHTA and CDR2 is FQGNSA. V shed 7 bases, J shed 5 bases, and the junction held 11 bases outside the gene matches. This CDR3 contains 15 residues. The CDR3 DNA reads as TGTGCCAGCACCCAGGACCAGGGGGTCCACAATGAGCAGTTCTTC. Encoded protein: CASTQDQGVHNEQFF. Looking up the rest from reference TRBV7-2 and TRBJ2-1 gives the full variable domain: GAGVSQSPSNKVTEKGKDVELRCDPISGHTALYWYRQSLGQGLEFLIYFQGNSAPDKSGLPSDRFSAERTGGSVSTLTIQRTQQEDSAVYLCASTQDQGVHNEQFFGPGTRLTVL.

The CDR3 sequence: CASSYGTATDTQYF. CDR3 DNA: TGTGCCAGCAGTTACGGGACAGCCACGGATACGCAGTATTTT. The rearrangement links TRBV6-5 to TRBJ2-3; 7 positions agree with TRBD1. The CDR3 has 14 residues. Germline CDR1 reads MNHEY; CDR2 reads SVGAGI. The junction had 5 bases not matched to a gene; V was cut back by 2 bases and J by 6 bases.

The rearrangement links TRBV5-6 to TRBJ2-3; 9 bases are shared with TRBD1. The CDR3 is made up of 13 amino acids. V gave up 7 bases and J gave up 7 bases; unmatched junction bases: 7. The germline gives CDR1 SGHDT, CDR2 YYEEEE. The DNA for the CDR3 is TGTGCCAGCTCGGACAGGGGTGTGAATACGCAGTATTTT. Its protein is CASSDRGVNTQYF.

The V gene is TRBV21-1, the J gene TRBJ2-6; no DNA check was done on the table's D call, TRBD2. TRBV21-1 is a documented pseudogene. The CDR3 loop spans 14 amino acids. This CDR3 reads CASSKLGRANVLTF. In DNA form, the CDR3 reads TGTGCCAGCAGCAAGCTCGGGAGGGCCAACGTCCTGACTTTC.

The rearrangement joins TRBV4-2 to TRBJ2-1, with 11 nucleotides matching TRBD2. The CDR3 length is 17 residues. Per germline, CDR1 LGHNA and CDR2 YNFKEQ. The V and J ends lost 5 bases and 6 bases, in that order; junction bases with no gene match: 12. The CDR3 sequence: CASSTRPALAGVNEQFF. The DNA for the CDR3 is TGTGCCAGCAGCACACGTCCGGCACTAGCGGGAGTCAATGAGCAGTTCTTC.

Worth noting for this clone: At one end the junction does not follow the germline gene, possibly because of a read error. The chain recombines TRBV6-5 with TRBJ1-2, with 8 bases matching TRBD1. The CDR3 has 11 residues. Germline CDR1 is MNHEY and CDR2 is SVGAGI. The CDR3 DNA reads as TGTGCCAGCAGTTCCCAGGGACAGGCCCACTTC. Translated, it gives CASSSQGQAHF.

The rearrangement joins TRBV30 to TRBJ1-2; TRBD1 matches at 9 bases. J gave up 6 bases and V 1 base, and 12 bases lay outside the gene matches. CDR3 length equals 16 residues. Per the germline V gene, CDR1 is GTSNPN and CDR2 is SVGIG (reference sequence). In DNA, the CDR3 is TGTGCCTGGAGTGCGCCGGGACAGGGTCTATTTGATGGCTACACCTTC. Its protein is CAWSAPGQGLFDGYTF.

The rearrangement uses TRBV18 and TRBJ2-2; weak D call: TRBD1 (6 bases). The germline CDR1 and CDR2 sequences are KGHSH and LQKENI. The CDR3 contains 16 residues. The V gene lost 3 bases and the J gene lost 1 base, with 12 bases spanning the gap. The CDR3 loop reads CASSPTGFQNTGELFF. The CDR3 coding sequence is TGTGCCAGCTCACCCACAGGGTTTCAGAACACCGGGGAGCTGTTTTTT.